The 10 T cell receptor beta chains given below trace back to one sample, sequenced in a study of T cells in Graves' hyperthyroidism and ophthalmopathy. Amplified TCR beta CDR3 regions derived from RNA transcripts. First-round RT-PCR targeting the TCR CDR3 was performed with the HTBI primer set. MiXCR was run by TCRdb on the multiplex PCR reads, yielding one entry per CDR3 protein. The table lists more than 450,000 distinct CDR3 sequences, about 20% of them singletons. The sample was blood. All receptors come from a man aged 40-55 years with Graves' ophthalmopathy.

V is TRBV7-8 and J is TRBJ2-1; 7 bases align to TRBD2. The CDR3 totals 18 residues. V shed 2 bases and J 7 bases; nucleotides not matched to a gene: 17. Germline lookup yields CDR1 SGHVS and CDR2 FQNEAQ. CDR3 DNA sequence: TGTGCCAGCAGCTTATTTGGTGGGAGGGCATTTTTTACGAATGAGCAGTTCTTC. Residues: CASSLFGGRAFFTNEQFF.

This clonotype was seen only a few times. A read error may produce the germline difference seen at one junction end. This sequence joins TRBV7-7 and TRBJ1-2; 11 nucleotides align to TRBD1. Germline loops: CDR1 SSHAT, CDR2 FNYEAQ (reference sequence). The CDR3 is 15 residues long. The CDR3 is CASTLEGQGGNGYTF. The DNA for the CDR3 is TGTGCTAGCACCCTTGAGGGACAGGGGGGGAATGGCTACACCTTC.

The chain carries TRBV6-1 and TRBJ1-2; tentative D call: TRBD1 (6 bases). Germline V lookup: CDR1 MNHNS, CDR2 SASEGT. The CDR3 is 13 amino acids. Trimming shortened V by 5 bases and J by 7 bases, and 14 bases separated the two germline ends. The CDR3 loop reads CASSNRDPSGYTF. The CDR3 bases are TGTGCCAGCAGTAACAGGGACCCGTCTGGCTACACCTTC.

This clonotype was seen repeatedly, ten times or more. V and J are TRBV30 and TRBJ1-1; the D is unclear. The CDR3 loop spans 13 amino acids. Germline assignment: CDR1 GTSNPN and CDR2 SVGIG (reference sequence). V lost 2 bases and J 0 bases, leaving 7 bases between the germline ends. CDR3 DNA sequence: TGTGCCTGGAGTTGGGGAATGAACACTGAAGCTTTCTTT. Translation gives CAWSWGMNTEAFF.

This clonotype has more than one count but fewer than ten. This sequence joins TRBV9 and TRBJ2-1; possibly TRBD1 for D (5 bases). V was pared by 4 bases and J by 4 bases, with 12 bases between. Germline loops: CDR1 SGDLS, CDR2 YYNGEE. CDR3 length equals 14 residues. CDR3 loop: CASSPNQGYNEQFF. The CDR3 coding sequence is TGTGCCAGCAGCCCAAACCAGGGTTACAATGAGCAGTTCTTC.

The sample holds a few counts of this clonotype. J is TRBJ1-2 and V is TRBV19; 7 nucleotides match TRBD1. This CDR3 is 15 amino acids long. The germline CDR1 and CDR2 sequences are LNHDA and SQIVND (reference sequence). Trimming removed 4 bases from V and 7 bases from J; junction bases left unmatched: 12. In DNA form, the CDR3 reads TGTGCCAGTAGTACCACCGGTGGAGGGGGCAGTGGCTACACCTTC. This codes for CASSTTGGGGSGYTF.

This clonotype was seen a single time. This sequence may be a read error, since a much larger clone differs from it by one base. This sequence joins TRBV30 and TRBJ1-3; a weak D match, TRBD1 (5 bases). This CDR3 is 15 amino acids long. Germline assignment: CDR1 GTSNPN and CDR2 SVGIG (reference sequence). The CDR3 loop reads CVWSVGGISGNTIYF. CDR3 nucleotide sequence: TGTGTCTGGAGTGTGGGGGGGATCTCTGGAAACACCATATATTTT.

The V call is TRBV19, the J call TRBJ2-1, with 7 bases matching TRBD2. CDR1 and CDR2 (germline): LNHDA, SQIVND (reference sequence). This CDR3 spans 15 amino acids. V shed 1 base, J shed 0 bases, and the junction held 0 bases outside the gene matches. CDR3 amino acids: CASSIGTSSYNEQFF. CDR3 nucleotide sequence: TGTGCCAGTAGTATAGGGACTAGCTCCTACAATGAGCAGTTCTTC.

This clonotype was picked up a small number of times. This sequence joins TRBV4-2 and TRBJ2-1; possible D gene TRBD1, 5 bases. The CDR3 runs to 14 residues. V shed 3 bases and J shed 7 bases, with 13 bases lying between them. Germline V CDR1 and CDR2: LGHNA, YNFKEQ. The CDR3 DNA reads TGTGCCAGCAGCCACCCGGGTAAGGGGAATGAGCAGTTCTTC. It is translated as CASSHPGKGNEQFF.

The rearrangement joins TRBV5-1 to TRBJ1-2; D not resolved. V was pared by 0 bases and J by 8 bases, with 14 bases between. This CDR3 spans 14 amino acids. Germline V gene data show CDR1 as SGHRS and CDR2 as YFSETQ. The CDR3, as DNA: TGCGCCAGCAGCTTGGAGGGTCTGGCAGCCGGCTACACCTTC. Protein sequence: CASSLEGLAAGYTF.